This T cell receptor (beta chain) originates from a study of Tregs in tolerant kidney transplant recipients. Overall study findings and caveats: Biological reproducibility was not directly addressed, but technical replication error appeared minimal. Tregs expanded with activated donor B cells seemed most donor-specific.

Here immunoSEQ multiplex PCR was the method, and the copy in TCRdb shows in-frame clones only, minus some. The sample carries 46,000 or so clones, about 90% recorded once. A word on this clone: Its target is not known.

The CDR3 runs 11 residues. CDR1 is SQVTM and CDR2 is ANQGSEA in the germline V gene. The V and J ends lost 5 bases and 5 bases respectively, with 9 bases between them. Unstimulated Tregs (CD4+CD25+CD127-) and CD4+CD25- non-Tregs were sorted from PBMCs. An overnight rest at 37°C with 200 to 250 IU/ml IL-2 preceded regulatory T cell sorting from thawed PBMCs. Sequencing was done on a sample of Tregs from blood. The sequence was collected from a human donor in good health. This chain connects TRBV29-1 to TRBJ2-5; D is unresolved. The CDR3 reads CSVRSRETQYF. CDR3 coding DNA: TGCAGCGTTCGTTCTCGGGAGACCCAGTACTTC.